These T cell receptor beta chains were read from a single sample in a study of shared clonotypes between healthy human individuals. Some clones are missing from TCRdb's copy, which holds only in-frame ones; the method was immunoSEQ multiplex PCR. This sample yields more than 2,000,000 clones, of which 90% to 95% are seen a single time; about 0.37% belongs to the top ten. The sample comprised naive CD4+ T cells from PBMCs. The receptor set was obtained from a man aged 18-30 years in good health. Some clones in this sample may be carry-over from other donors' samples. Each CDR3 is given with its conserved first and last residue. The D gene is left open where the match is weak. A clone size is listed for some rows: how often the clone was seen (once, few, many), or a class if it is expanded.

NA	TRBV6-1	NA	TRBJ2-5	CASSELVTPPSTQYF	TGTGCCAGCAGCGAACTAGTCACCCCACCCAGTACCCAGTACTTC
NA	TRBV20-1	NA	TRBJ1-1	CSARMLTEAFF	TGCAGTGCTAGAATGCTCACTGAAGCTTTCTTT
NA	TRBV27	NA	TRBJ1-1	CATKPSDGRRTEAFF	TGTGCCACAAAACCCTCGGACGGGAGGAGGACTGAAGCTTTCTTT
TRBD1	TRBV5-4	NA	TRBJ1-4	CASSMGGQGARGEKLFF	TGTGCCAGCAGCATGGGGGGACAGGGGGCGCGAGGTGAAAAACTGTTTTTT
NA	TRBV28	NA	TRBJ2-1	CASSQIAAVF	TGTGCCAGCAGTCAAATCGCCGCGGTCTTC
NA	TRBV5-1	NA	TRBJ1-3	CASGTSTAGNTIYF	TGCGCCAGCGGGACCTCCACAGCTGGAAACACCATATATTTT
TRBD1	TRBV19	NA	TRBJ2-3	CASSIEAGGIADTQYF	TGTGCCAGTAGTATCGAGGCAGGGGGCATCGCAGATACGCAGTATTTT
NA	TRBV30	NA	TRBJ1-3	CAWGDGSSGNTIYF	TGTGCCTGGGGGGACGGATCCTCTGGAAACACCATATATTTT
NA	TRBV18	NA	TRBJ2-1	CASSPNRVSYNEQFF	TGTGCCAGCTCACCCAACAGGGTCTCCTACAATGAGCAGTTCTTC
TRBD1	TRBV7-8	NA	TRBJ2-2	CASSLTGRNTGELFF	TGTGCCAGCAGCTTGACAGGGAGGAACACCGGGGAGCTGTTTTTT
TRBD2	TRBV27	NA	TRBJ2-2	CASSLFRGGAGTGELFF	TGTGCCAGCAGTTTATTTCGGGGGGGCGCGGGCACCGGGGAGCTGTTTTTT
TRBD1	TRBV4-1	NA	TRBJ2-4	CASSQEMGPGQLNIQYF	TGCGCCAGCAGCCAAGAAATGGGTCCGGGACAGCTAAACATTCAGTACTTC
TRBD2	TRBV20-1	NA	TRBJ2-7	CSAKLAAEQYF	TGCAGTGCCAAACTAGCGGCCGAGCAGTACTTC
NA	TRBV19	NA	TRBJ1-3	CASTGGAAGNTIYF	TGTGCCAGTACCGGAGGGGCGGCGGGAAACACCATATATTTT
NA	TRBV6-1	NA	TRBJ2-1	CASSEVRLGWTRNEQFF	TGTGCCAGCAGTGAAGTCCGGCTGGGTTGGACTCGGAATGAGCAGTTCTTC
TRBD1	TRBV7-2	NA	TRBJ2-7	CASSLRTGGNYEQYF	TGTGCCAGCAGTTTAAGGACAGGGGGAAACTACGAGCAGTACTTC
TRBD1	TRBV7-9	NA	TRBJ2-2	CAIPQGTTGELFF	TGTGCCATACCACAGGGGACCACCGGGGAGCTGTTTTTT
NA	TRBV7-2	NA	TRBJ1-3	CASSLAGGRDTIYF	TGTGCCAGCAGCTTAGCGGGGGGAAGGGACACCATATATTTT
NA	TRBV5-1	once	TRBJ2-1	CASSFSGDTYNEQFF	TGCGCCAGCAGCTTTTCAGGGGATACCTACAATGAGCAGTTCTTC
NA	TRBV28	NA	TRBJ2-7	CASSPAFLGTDEQYF	TGTGCCAGCAGCCCCGCATTCCTCGGGACGGACGAGCAGTACTTC
NA	TRBV6-5	NA	TRBJ1-3	CASSGWHRFKNTIYF	TGTGCCAGCAGTGGTTGGCACAGGTTCAAAAACACCATATATTTT
TRBD1	TRBV7-9	NA	TRBJ1-1	CASSLATGGRTEAFF	TGTGCCAGCAGCTTAGCAACAGGGGGCCGGACTGAAGCTTTCTTT
TRBD2	TRBV7-6	NA	TRBJ2-5	CASSTSRLAGVETQYF	TGTGCCAGCAGCACTTCACGCCTAGCGGGAGTAGAGACCCAGTACTTC
TRBD1	TRBV4-1	NA	TRBJ2-7	CASSQPMGQRPYEQYF	TGCGCCAGCAGCCAACCCATGGGACAGAGGCCCTACGAGCAGTACTTC